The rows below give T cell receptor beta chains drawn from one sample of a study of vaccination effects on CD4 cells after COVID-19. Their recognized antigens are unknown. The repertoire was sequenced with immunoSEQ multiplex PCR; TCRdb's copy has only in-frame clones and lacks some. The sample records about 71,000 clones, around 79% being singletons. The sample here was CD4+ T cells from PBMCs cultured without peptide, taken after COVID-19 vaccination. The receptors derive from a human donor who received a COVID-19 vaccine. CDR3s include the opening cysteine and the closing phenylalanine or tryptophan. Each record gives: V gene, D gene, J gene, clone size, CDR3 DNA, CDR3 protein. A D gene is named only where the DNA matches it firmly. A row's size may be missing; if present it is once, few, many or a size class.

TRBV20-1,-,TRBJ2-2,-,TGCAGTGCTAGTAGGGTGGGAACCGGGGAGCTGTTTTTT,CSASRVGTGELFF
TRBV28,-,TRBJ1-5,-,TGTGCCAGCAGTCTGTCTCTTCAGCCCCAGCATTTT,CASSLSLQPQHF
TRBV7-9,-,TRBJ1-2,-,TGTGCCAGCAGCACTCCGGACGGACATCAAGGCTACACCTTC,CASSTPDGHQGYTF
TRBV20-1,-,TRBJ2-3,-,TGCACCGCCGGAAAGGGGGATACGCAGTATTTT,CTAGKGDTQYF
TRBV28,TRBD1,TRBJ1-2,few,TGTGCCAGCAGTTTCTCCAGGGGGGGCTACACCTTC,CASSFSRGGYTF
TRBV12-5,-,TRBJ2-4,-,TGTGCTAGTGGTTTGGTACCCCAGGGGGAGGGCAAAAACATTCAGTACTTC,CASGLVPQGEGKNIQYF
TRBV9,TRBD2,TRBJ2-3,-,TGTGCCAGCAGCACAAGACTAGCGGAGAGCACAGATACGCAGTATTTT,CASSTRLAESTDTQYF
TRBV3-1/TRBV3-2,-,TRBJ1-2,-,TGTGCCAGCAGCCAAGACGAAGGGGGAGTGAATGGCTACACCTTC,CASSQDEGGVNGYTF
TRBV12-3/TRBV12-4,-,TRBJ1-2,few,TGTGCCAGCAGGGGCCCGGAGGGCTACACCTTC,CASRGPEGYTF
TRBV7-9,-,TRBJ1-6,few,TGTGCCAGCCGGAGGAACCCCGTAGCACCCCTCCACTTT,CASRRNPVAPLHF
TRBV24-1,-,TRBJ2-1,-,TGTGCCACCAGTGATCCAGGAACCCACAATGAGCAGTTCTTC,CATSDPGTHNEQFF
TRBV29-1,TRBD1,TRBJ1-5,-,TGCAGCGTTCGTAACCAGGGGGAATATCAGCCCCAGCATTTT,CSVRNQGEYQPQHF
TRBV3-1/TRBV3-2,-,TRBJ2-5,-,TGTGCCAGCAGCCAATCCCCAAGGGGGTGGGAGACCCAGTACTTC,CASSQSPRGWETQYF
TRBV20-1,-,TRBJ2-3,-,TGCAGTGGAGGTTTCACAGATACGCAGTATTTT,CSGGFTDTQYF
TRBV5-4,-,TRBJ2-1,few,TGTGCCAGCAGCTCGAAAAGCTCCTACAATGAGCAGTTCTTC,CASSSKSSYNEQFF
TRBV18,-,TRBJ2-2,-,TGTGCCAGCTCACCATTCTTAACCCCAGGCGCCGGGGAGCTGTTTTTT,CASSPFLTPGAGELFF